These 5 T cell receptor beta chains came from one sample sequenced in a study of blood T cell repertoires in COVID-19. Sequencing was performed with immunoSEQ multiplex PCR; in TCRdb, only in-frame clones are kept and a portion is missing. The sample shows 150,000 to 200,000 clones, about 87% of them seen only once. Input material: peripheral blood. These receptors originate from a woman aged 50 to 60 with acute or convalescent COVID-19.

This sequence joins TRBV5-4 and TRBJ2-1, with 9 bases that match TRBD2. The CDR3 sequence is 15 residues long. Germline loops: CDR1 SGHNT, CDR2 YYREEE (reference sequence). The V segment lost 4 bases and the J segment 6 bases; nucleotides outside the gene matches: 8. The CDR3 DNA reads TGTGCCAGCAGCCCTCTAGCGGGGAAATCCAATGAGCAGTTCTTC. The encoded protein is CASSPLAGKSNEQFF.

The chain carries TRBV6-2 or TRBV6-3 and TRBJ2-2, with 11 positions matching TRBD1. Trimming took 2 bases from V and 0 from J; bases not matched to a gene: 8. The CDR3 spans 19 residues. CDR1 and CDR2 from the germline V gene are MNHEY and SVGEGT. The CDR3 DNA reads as TGTGCCAGCAGTTACACGGACAGGGGGCCGTTCGCGAACACCGGGGAGCTGTTTTTT. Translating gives CASSYTDRGPFANTGELFF.

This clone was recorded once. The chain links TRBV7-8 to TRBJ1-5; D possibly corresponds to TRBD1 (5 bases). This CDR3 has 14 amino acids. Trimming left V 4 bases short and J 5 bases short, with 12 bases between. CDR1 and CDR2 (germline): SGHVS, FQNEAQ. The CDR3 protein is CASSSSQGYQPQHF. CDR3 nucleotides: TGTGCCAGCAGCTCTAGTCAGGGATATCAGCCCCAGCATTTT.

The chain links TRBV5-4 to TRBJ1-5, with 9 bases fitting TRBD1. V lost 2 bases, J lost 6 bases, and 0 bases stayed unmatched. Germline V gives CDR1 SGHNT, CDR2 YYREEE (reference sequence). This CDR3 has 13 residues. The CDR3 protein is CASSLQGAQPQHF. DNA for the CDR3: TGTGCCAGCAGCTTACAGGGGGCTCAGCCCCAGCATTTT.

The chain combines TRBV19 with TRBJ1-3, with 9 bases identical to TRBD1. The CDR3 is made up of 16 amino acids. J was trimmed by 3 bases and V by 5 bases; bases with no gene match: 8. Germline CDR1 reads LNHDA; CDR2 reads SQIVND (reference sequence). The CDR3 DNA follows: TGTGCCAGTAGTCCCACAGGGGGCAACTTTGGAAACACCATATATTTT. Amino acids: CASSPTGGNFGNTIYF.